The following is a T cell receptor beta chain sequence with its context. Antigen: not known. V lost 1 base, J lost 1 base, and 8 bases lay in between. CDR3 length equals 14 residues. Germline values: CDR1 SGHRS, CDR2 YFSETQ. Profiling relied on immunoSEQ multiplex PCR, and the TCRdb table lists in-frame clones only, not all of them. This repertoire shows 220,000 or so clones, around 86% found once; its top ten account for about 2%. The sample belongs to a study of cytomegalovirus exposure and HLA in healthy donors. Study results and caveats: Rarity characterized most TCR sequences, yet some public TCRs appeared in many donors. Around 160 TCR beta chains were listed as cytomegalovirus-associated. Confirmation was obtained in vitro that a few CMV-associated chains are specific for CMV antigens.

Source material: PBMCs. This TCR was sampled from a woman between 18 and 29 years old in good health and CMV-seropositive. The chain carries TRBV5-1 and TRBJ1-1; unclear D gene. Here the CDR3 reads CASSLTVGNTEAFF. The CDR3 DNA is TGCGCCAGCAGCTTGACGGTTGGGAACACTGAAGCTTTCTTT.